The T cell receptor (beta chain) under discussion was sequenced for a study of cytomegalovirus exposure and HLA in healthy donors. The study's findings and limits: A later analysis showed HLA-associated TCR beta chains outstripping equally common others in clonal expansion.

PCR employed 60 Vbeta and 13 Jbeta primers. Clones were read by immunoSEQ multiplex PCR, and TCRdb kept only the in-frame ones, dropping some. The repertoire has around 200,000 clones, around 79% of them found once; the top ten carry over 1.5%. This clone was counted a single time. Its target is not known. Different DNA sequences within this sample yield the same CDR3. After removal of 2 bases from V and 7 bases from J, the junction contained 8 bases not matched to a gene. Germline V CDR1 and CDR2: GTSNPN, SVGIG (reference sequence). The length of the CDR3 is 14 residues. The origin of this receptor is a male donor in good health and CMV-seronegative. Sequenced input: PBMCs. The chain has TRBV30 and TRBJ2-3, with TRBD1 matching over 8 bases. The DNA of the CDR3 is TGTGCCTGGAGTTTGGACAGGGCCTCAAATACGCAGTATTTT. It yields the protein CAWSLDRASNTQYF.